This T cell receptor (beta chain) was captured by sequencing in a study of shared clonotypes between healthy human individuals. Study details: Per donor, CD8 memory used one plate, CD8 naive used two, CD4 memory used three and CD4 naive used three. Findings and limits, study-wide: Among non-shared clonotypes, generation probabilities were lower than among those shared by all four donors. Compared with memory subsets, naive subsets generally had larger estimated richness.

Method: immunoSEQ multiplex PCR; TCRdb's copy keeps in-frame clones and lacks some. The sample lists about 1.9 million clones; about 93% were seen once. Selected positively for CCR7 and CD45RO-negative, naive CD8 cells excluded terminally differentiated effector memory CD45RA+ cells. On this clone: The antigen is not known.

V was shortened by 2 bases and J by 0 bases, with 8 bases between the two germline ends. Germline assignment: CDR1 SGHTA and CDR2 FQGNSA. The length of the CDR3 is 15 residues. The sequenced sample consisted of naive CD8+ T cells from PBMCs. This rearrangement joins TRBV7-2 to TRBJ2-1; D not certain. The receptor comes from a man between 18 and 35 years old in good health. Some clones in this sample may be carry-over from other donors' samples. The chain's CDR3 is CASSLSGLSYNEQFF. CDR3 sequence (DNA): TGTGCCAGCAGCTTATCGGGTCTCTCCTACAATGAGCAGTTCTTC.